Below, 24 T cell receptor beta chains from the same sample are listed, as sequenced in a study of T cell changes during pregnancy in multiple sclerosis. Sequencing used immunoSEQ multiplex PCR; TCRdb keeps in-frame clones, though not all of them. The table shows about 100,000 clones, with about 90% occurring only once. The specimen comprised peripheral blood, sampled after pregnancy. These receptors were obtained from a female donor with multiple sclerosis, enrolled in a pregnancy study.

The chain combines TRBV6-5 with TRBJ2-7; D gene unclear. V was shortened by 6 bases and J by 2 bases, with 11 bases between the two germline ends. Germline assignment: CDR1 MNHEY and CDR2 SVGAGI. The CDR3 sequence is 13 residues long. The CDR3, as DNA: TGTGCCAGCAGCCTGACACATACCTACGAGCAGTACTTC. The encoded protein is CASSLTHTYEQYF.

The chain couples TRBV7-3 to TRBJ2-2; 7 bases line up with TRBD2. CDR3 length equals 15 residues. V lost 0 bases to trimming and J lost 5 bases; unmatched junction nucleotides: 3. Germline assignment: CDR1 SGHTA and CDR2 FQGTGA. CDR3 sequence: CASSLTSGGTGELFF. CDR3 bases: TGTGCCAGCAGCTTAACGTCGGGGGGAACCGGGGAGCTGTTTTTT.

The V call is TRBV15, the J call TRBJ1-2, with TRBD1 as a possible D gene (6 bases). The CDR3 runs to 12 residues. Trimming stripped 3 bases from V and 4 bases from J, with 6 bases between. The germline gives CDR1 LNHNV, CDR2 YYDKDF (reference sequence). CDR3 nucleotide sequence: TGTGCCACCAGCAGGGACAGCTATGGCTACACCTTC. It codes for CATSRDSYGYTF.

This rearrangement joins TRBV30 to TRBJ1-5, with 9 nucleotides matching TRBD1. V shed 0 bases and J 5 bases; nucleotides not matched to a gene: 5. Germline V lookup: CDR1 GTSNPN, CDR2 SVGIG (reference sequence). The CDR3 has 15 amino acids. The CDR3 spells CAWSVPDRGHQPQHF. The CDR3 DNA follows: TGTGCCTGGAGTGTACCGGACAGGGGACATCAGCCCCAGCATTTT.

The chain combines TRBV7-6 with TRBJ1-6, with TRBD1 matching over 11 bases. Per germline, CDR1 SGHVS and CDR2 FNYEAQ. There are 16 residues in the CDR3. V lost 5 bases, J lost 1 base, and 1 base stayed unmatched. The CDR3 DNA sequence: TGTGCCAGCAGCGGGACAGGGGGGTCCTATAATTCACCCCTCCACTTT. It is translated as CASSGTGGSYNSPLHF.

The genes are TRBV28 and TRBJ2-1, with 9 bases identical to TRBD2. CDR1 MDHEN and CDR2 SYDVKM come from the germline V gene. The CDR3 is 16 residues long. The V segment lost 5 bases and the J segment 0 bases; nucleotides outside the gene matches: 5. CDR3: CASSTLAGPSYNEQFF. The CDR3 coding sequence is TGTGCCAGCAGTACTCTAGCGGGACCCTCCTACAATGAGCAGTTCTTC. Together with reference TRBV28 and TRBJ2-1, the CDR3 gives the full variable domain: DVKVTQSSRYLVKRTGEKVFLECVQDMDHENMFWYRQDPGLGLRLIYFSYDVKMKEKGDIPEGYSVSREKKERFSLILESASTNQTSMYLCASSTLAGPSYNEQFFGPGTRLTVL.

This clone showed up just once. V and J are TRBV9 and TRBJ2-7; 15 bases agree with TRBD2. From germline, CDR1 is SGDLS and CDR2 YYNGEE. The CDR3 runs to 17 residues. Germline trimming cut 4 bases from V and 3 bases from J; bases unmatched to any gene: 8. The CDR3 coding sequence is TGTGCCAGCAGCCCCCGGGGACTAGCGGGAGGAAACTACGAGCAGTACTTC. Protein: CASSPRGLAGGNYEQYF. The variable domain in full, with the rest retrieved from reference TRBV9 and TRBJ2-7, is DSGVTQTPKHLITATGQRVTLRCSPRSGDLSVYWYQQSLDQGLQFLIQYYNGEERAKGNILERFSAQQFPDLHSELNLSSLELGDSALYFCASSPRGLAGGNYEQYFGPGTRLTVT.

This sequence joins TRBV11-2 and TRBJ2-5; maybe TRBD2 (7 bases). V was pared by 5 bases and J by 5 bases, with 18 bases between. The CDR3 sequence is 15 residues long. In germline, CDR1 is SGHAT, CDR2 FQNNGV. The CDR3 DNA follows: TGTGCCAGCAGCCCCCGTCGGGGGGCAGGGGAGACCCAGTACTTC. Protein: CASSPRRGAGETQYF.

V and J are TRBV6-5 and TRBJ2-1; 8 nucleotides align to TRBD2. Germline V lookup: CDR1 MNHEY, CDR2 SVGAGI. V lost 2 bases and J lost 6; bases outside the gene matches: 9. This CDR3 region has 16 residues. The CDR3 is CASSYAGTSPGNEQFF. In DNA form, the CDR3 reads TGTGCCAGCAGTTACGCCGGGACTAGTCCGGGCAATGAGCAGTTCTTC.

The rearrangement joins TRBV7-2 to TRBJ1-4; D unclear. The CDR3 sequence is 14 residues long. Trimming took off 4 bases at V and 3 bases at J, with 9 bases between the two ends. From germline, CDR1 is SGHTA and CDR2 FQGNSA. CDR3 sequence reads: CASSSRRSNEKLFF. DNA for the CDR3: TGTGCCAGCAGCTCTCGCAGGTCTAATGAAAAACTGTTTTTT.

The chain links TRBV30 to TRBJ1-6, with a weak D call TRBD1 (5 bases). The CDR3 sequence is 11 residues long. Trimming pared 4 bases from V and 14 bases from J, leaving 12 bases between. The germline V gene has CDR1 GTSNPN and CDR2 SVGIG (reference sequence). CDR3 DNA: TGTGCCTGGACTGCGGGGGGAACCCTCCACTTT. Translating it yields CAWTAGGTLHF.

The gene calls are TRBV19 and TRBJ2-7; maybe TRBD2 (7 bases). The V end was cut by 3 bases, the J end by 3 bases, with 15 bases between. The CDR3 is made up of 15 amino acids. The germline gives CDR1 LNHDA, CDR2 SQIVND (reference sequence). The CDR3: CASSIRGANIYEQYF. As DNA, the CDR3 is TGTGCCAGTAGTATTCGGGGGGCGAATATCTACGAGCAGTACTTC.

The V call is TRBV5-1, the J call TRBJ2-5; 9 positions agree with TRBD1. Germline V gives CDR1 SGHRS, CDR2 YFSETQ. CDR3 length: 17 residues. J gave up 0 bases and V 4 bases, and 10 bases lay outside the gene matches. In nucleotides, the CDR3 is TGCGCCAGCAGCGCTCAACCGGGACAGGGAAACCAAGAGACCCAGTACTTC. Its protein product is CASSAQPGQGNQETQYF.

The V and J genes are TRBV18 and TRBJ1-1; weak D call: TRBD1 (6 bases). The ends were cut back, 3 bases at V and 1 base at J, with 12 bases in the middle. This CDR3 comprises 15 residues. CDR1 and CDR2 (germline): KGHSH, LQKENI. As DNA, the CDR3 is TGTGCCAGCTCACCCCGACAGGCGGGGAACACTGAAGCTTTCTTT. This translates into CASSPRQAGNTEAFF.

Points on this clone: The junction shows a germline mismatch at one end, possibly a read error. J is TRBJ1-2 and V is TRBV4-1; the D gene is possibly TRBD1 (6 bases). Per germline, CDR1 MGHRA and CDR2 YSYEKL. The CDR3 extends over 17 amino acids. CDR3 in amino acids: CASSEEALGGAVGGYTF. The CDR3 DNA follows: TGCGCCAGCAGCGAAGAAGCCCTAGGGGGGGCGGTTGGGGGCTACACCTTC.

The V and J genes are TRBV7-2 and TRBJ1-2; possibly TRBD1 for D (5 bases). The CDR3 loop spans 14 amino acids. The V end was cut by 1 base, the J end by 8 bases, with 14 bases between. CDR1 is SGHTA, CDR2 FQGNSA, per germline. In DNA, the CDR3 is TGTGCCAGCAGCTTAGTCCCCAAAGGGGCCGGCTACACCTTC. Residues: CASSLVPKGAGYTF.

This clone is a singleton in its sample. The CDR3 spells CASSPIDRGLSLSNEKLFF. CDR3 coding DNA: TGCGCCAGCAGCCCCATAGACAGGGGGCTTTCTCTGTCTAATGAAAAACTGTTTTTT. V usage is TRBV5-1 and J usage is TRBJ1-4; TRBD1 aligns across 10 bases. The CDR3 contains 19 residues. The V gene end was trimmed by 4 bases and the J gene end by 3 bases; junction bases not matched to a gene: 15. The germline V gene has CDR1 SGHRS and CDR2 YFSETQ.

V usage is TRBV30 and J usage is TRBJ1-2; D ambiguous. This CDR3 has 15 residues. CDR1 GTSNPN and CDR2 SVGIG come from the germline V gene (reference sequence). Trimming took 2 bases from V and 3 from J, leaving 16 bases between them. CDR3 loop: CAWSSGSFRYYGYTF. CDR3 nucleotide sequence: TGTGCCTGGAGTTCTGGGAGCTTTAGGTACTATGGCTACACCTTC.

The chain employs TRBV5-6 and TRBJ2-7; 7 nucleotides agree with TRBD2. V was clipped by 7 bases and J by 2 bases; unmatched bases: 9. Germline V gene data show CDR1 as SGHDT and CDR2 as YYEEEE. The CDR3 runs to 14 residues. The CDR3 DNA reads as TGTGCCAGCCTCCCCTGGGGAGGGACCTACGAGCAGTACTTC. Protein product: CASLPWGGTYEQYF.

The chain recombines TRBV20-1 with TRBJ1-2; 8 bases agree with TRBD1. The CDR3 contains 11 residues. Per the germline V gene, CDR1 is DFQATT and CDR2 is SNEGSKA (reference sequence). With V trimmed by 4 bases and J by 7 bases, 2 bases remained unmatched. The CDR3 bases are TGCAGTGCTAATCAGGGGGCTGGCTACACCTTC. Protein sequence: CSANQGAGYTF.

CDR3 in DNA: TGCAGCGTTGAAATCGGTTACAGGGAGCAAAACATTCAGTACTTC. Amino acid sequence: CSVEIGYREQNIQYF. The chain couples TRBV29-1 to TRBJ2-4, with a possible D match to TRBD1 (6 bases). The V gene's germline CDR1 is SQVTM and CDR2 ANQGSEA. This CDR3 is built from 15 residues. V gave up 2 bases and J gave up 5 bases, with 16 bases separating them.

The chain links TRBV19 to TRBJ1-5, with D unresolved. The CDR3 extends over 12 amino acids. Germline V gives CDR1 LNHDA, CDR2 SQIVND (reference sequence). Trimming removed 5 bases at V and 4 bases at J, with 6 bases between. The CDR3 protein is CASSVPNQPQHF. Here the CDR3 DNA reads TGTGCCAGTAGTGTTCCAAATCAGCCCCAGCATTTT.

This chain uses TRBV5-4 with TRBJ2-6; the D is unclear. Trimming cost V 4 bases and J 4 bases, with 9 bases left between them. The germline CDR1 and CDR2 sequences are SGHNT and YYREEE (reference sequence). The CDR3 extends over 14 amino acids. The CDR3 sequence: CASSIGRGANVLTF. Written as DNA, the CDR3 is TGTGCCAGCAGCATTGGCCGAGGGGCCAACGTCCTGACTTTC.

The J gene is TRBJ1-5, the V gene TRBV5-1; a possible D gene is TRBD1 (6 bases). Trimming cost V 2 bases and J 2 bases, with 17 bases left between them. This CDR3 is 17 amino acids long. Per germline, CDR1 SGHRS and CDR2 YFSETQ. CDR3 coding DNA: TGCGCCAGCAGCTTAACAGGGAAGGTTACCCGCAATCAGCCCCAGCATTTT. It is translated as CASSLTGKVTRNQPQHF. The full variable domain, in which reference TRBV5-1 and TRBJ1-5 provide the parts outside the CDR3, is KAGVTQTPRYLIKTRGQQVTLSCSPISGHRSVSWYQQTPGQGLQFLFEYFSETQRNKGNFPGRFSGRQFSNSRSEMNVSTLELGDSALYLCASSLTGKVTRNQPQHFGDGTRLSIL.